This T cell receptor (beta chain) was profiled in a study of blood T cell repertoires in COVID-19 (dated by TCRdb to the early 2020s). At the level of the whole study: Samples from collaborators originated in the United States, Italy and Spain and spanned both the acute and convalescent phases of COVID-19. A de-identified subject ID, COVID-19 status, age in years and sex were almost always included in the sample metadata. The prospective study material was composed of cDNA or gDNA derived from T cells, B-cell-depleted T cells, or PBMCs. The repertoires were released in a freely available public database meant as a resource for research on the immune response to SARS-CoV-2. HLA class I and class II types, where available, came from metadata supplied by the sample provider rather than from assay-based typing. Subjects who had been exposed to COVID-19, were actively infected with it, or had recovered from it provided the deeply sampled blood TCRbeta repertoires that made up the dataset. Samples were obtained from the ongoing ImmuneRACE study (first 160 participants) and from some 1,300 subjects provided by 6 global collaborators. The study at large found these results: Clinical and demographic metadata were provided uncurated, with the amount varying by source and participant.

Whole blood was collected in K2EDTA tubes by collaborating institutions according to the institutions' own protocols. For TCRbeta analysis, collaborator samples were shipped as frozen whole blood, as isolated PBMCs, or as DNA extracted from either sample type. The CDR3 spans 14 residues, from the cysteine through the phenylalanine. The sequence is cut down to CDR3 DNA, 42 bases in frame from base 1. Germline trimming amounts to 4 bases on V and 8 bases on J, with 8 as the count of junction bases outside the gene matches. Reading the germline V gene gives CDR1 SGHDN and CDR2 FVKESK. With regard to this clone: Its antigen remains undetermined. Base-call qualities are not available, and no considerably larger clone is one nucleotide away.

The immunoSEQ Assay, a bias-controlled multiplex PCR, was used to amplify TCRbeta CDR3 regions from genomic DNA. In the source study's methods: The number of nucleated cells in each sample was estimated by amplification of reference gene primers within the assay. To quantify the absolute abundance of each unique TCRbeta CDR3 rearrangement, sequence reads were collapsed and filtered. For each sample, productive Simpson clonality was calculated as the square root of Simpson's diversity index across productive rearrangements. The immuneACCESS repertoire file appears here via TCRdb, limited to in-frame rearrangements. These files lack a portion of the clones; in checked studies, under half of the deficit traces to unresolved V genes, and the cause of the others is not known. Clone size and the V and J calls come from that table; the DNA yielded D and trimming. The sample yields over 150,000 clones; roughly nine tenths were counted once. The ten largest make up around 20% of the sample.

The chain was built from TRBV14 and TRBJ1-1, with 9 central nucleotides matching TRBD1. This clonotype was sampled from a man aged 65 to 85 with active or convalescent COVID-19. The sequenced sample consisted of peripheral blood. The CDR3 loop reads CASSRLTGQGEAFF. The nucleotide sequence is TGTGCCAGCAGCCGGCTAACGGGACAGGGCGAAGCTTTCTTT.